Presented here are 19 T cell receptor beta chains from one specimen sequenced in a study of vaccination effects on CD4 cells after COVID-19. Antigens for these TCRs are unknown. Antigen-specific CD4+ T cells were expanded with viral peptide pools in the ViraFEST assay before sequencing. Once cultured for roughly ten days, the cells underwent separation to obtain CD4+ T cells. People in the vaccine group had not been infected with SARS-CoV-2 before, and their nucleocapsid antibodies were negative. The data were produced by immunoSEQ multiplex PCR, yet TCRdb's version contains in-frame clones alone and is incomplete. Among roughly 41,000 clones listed, less than 70% were seen once. This specimen was CD4+ T cells from PBMCs cultured with HCoV-OC43 spike peptides, taken before COVID-19 vaccination. Documented subset: HCoV-OC43 spike overlapping peptide pool stimulation. The receptors were sampled from a human donor who received a COVID-19 vaccine.

This chain uses TRBV9 with TRBJ2-5; TRBD2 agrees at 11 bases. This CDR3 spans 14 amino acids. J was trimmed by 4 bases and V by 1 base; bases with no gene match: 0. The germline CDR1 and CDR2 sequences are SGDLS and YYNGEE. The CDR3 is CASSVTSGGETQYF. As DNA, the CDR3 is TGTGCCAGCAGCGTAACTAGCGGGGGAGAGACCCAGTACTTC.

This rearrangement joins TRBV27 to TRBJ2-7; a weak D match, TRBD1 (5 bases). Germline-derived CDR1 and CDR2 are MNHEY and SMNVEV (reference sequence). Trimming removed 3 bases from V and 2 bases from J, with 11 bases in between. There are 14 residues in the CDR3. The CDR3 DNA reads TGTGCCAGCAGTTTCGACGACAGACCCTACGAGCAGTACTTC. Translation: CASSFDDRPYEQYF.

CDR3 nucleotide sequence: TGTGCCAGCAGTTTACTGCCGGGACTAGCGGGAGTACCGACCGGGGAGCTGTTTTTT. Its translation: CASSLLPGLAGVPTGELFF. V usage is TRBV27 and J usage is TRBJ2-2, with 14 nucleotides matching TRBD2. The CDR3 has 19 residues. Germline V gene data show CDR1 as MNHEY and CDR2 as SMNVEV (reference sequence). Unmatched junction bases numbered 10, after V lost 2 bases and J lost 5 bases.

This clone was detected a few times. The V call is TRBV7-8, the J call TRBJ1-1, with D unclear. CDR1 and CDR2 (germline): SGHVS, FQNEAQ. Deletions cut 2 bases from V and 1 base from J, with 5 bases between. The CDR3 is 13 amino acids. CDR3 sequence reads: CASSLRGNTEAFF. CDR3 sequence (DNA): TGTGCCAGCAGCTTACGTGGGAACACTGAAGCTTTCTTT.

This clone was seen only once. The V call is TRBV10-2, the J call TRBJ2-1, with 7 bases lining up with TRBD2. The CDR3 consists of 18 residues. Germline-derived CDR1 and CDR2 are WSHSY and SAAADI. After removal of 0 bases from V and 2 bases from J, the junction contained 10 bases not matched to a gene. CDR3 sequence: CASSESIARGSTYNEQFF. The CDR3 DNA reads TGCGCCAGCAGTGAGTCGATTGCGCGGGGGAGCACCTACAATGAGCAGTTCTTC.

The chain links TRBV27 to TRBJ1-2; 12 nucleotides match TRBD1. The CDR3 spans 17 residues. V lost 0 bases, J lost 0 bases, and 2 bases stayed unmatched. Germline-derived CDR1 and CDR2 are MNHEY and SMNVEV (reference sequence). The DNA of the CDR3 is TGTGCCAGCAGTTTATCGGGACAGGGGGCCACTAACTATGGCTACACCTTC. Protein: CASSLSGQGATNYGYTF.

The gene calls are TRBV7-9 and TRBJ1-2, with D unclear. V gave up 3 bases and J gave up 4 bases, with 12 bases separating them. The germline V gene has CDR1 SEHNR and CDR2 FQNEAQ (reference sequence). CDR3 length: 14 amino acids. The CDR3 nucleotides read TGTGCCAGCAGCTTGCTTGACACTGCCTATGGCTACACCTTC. Protein product: CASSLLDTAYGYTF.

This rearrangement joins TRBV6-5 to TRBJ1-1, with TRBD1 identical over 8 bases. V shed 2 bases and J 5 bases; nucleotides not matched to a gene: 7. The CDR3 contains 15 residues. Germline loops: CDR1 MNHEY, CDR2 SVGAGI. The CDR3 DNA is TGTGCCAGCAGTTACGGTAACAGGGGGATGACTGAAGCTTTCTTT. As protein: CASSYGNRGMTEAFF.

This clone was observed once. The gene calls are TRBV9 and TRBJ1-4; a possible D gene is TRBD1 (5 bases). Germline V gene lookup returns CDR1 SGDLS and CDR2 YYNGEE. Trimming took 0 bases from V and 8 from J, leaving 17 bases between them. The CDR3 runs 16 residues. The CDR3 is CASSVGLRDVEEKLFF. CDR3 bases: TGTGCCAGCAGCGTAGGGCTCAGGGACGTAGAGGAAAAACTGTTTTTT.

V is TRBV4-2 and J is TRBJ2-1; D not resolved. The germline V and J ends were trimmed by 4 bases and 0 bases, with 10 bases remaining between them. This CDR3 is built from 15 residues. Germline assignment: CDR1 LGHNA and CDR2 YNFKEQ. CDR3: CASSPSLVSYNEQFF. The CDR3 DNA reads TGTGCCAGCAGCCCCAGTCTGGTCTCCTACAATGAGCAGTTCTTC.

This clone was detected a few times. The J gene is TRBJ1-5, the V gene TRBV27, with D unresolved. This CDR3 spans 14 amino acids. Germline V gene data show CDR1 as MNHEY and CDR2 as SMNVEV (reference sequence). V gave up 5 bases and J gave up 2 bases, with 10 bases separating them. The DNA for the CDR3 is TGTGCCAGCAGTACGATTTGGGGCAATCAGCCCCAGCATTTT. The encoded protein is CASSTIWGNQPQHF.

The rearrangement joins TRBV12-3 or TRBV12-4 to TRBJ1-2; D is unclear. CDR3 length equals 13 residues. Trimming took 4 bases from V and 4 from J, leaving 10 bases between them. The CDR3 loop reads CASSSRSVYGYTF. CDR3 nucleotides: TGTGCCAGCAGTTCCCGTTCTGTCTATGGCTACACCTTC.

The genes are TRBV9 and TRBJ2-2; 10 nucleotides match TRBD1. Trimming at V came to 4 bases and at J to 6 bases, leaving 6 bases not matched to a gene. CDR3 length: 15 amino acids. The V gene's germline CDR1 is SGDLS and CDR2 YYNGEE. The CDR3 DNA sequence: TGTGCCAGCAGCCGAACCGGGACAGGGGCCGGGGAGCTGTTTTTT. This codes for CASSRTGTGAGELFF.

V gene TRBV10-1 combines with J gene TRBJ2-7; TRBD1 or TRBD2 may be the D gene (5 bases each). The CDR3 contains 13 residues. The germline V and J ends were trimmed by 1 base and 2 bases, with 6 bases remaining between them. From germline, CDR1 is WNHNN and CDR2 SYGVQD (reference sequence). CDR3 sequence: CASSELGAYEQYF. In DNA form, the CDR3 reads TGCGCCAGCAGTGAGTTGGGGGCCTACGAGCAGTACTTC.

J is TRBJ1-3 and V is TRBV5-4; no clear D gene. The V and J ends lost 4 bases and 0 bases respectively, with 11 bases between them. The CDR3 runs 15 residues. Germline CDR1 reads SGHNT; CDR2 reads YYREEE (reference sequence). The CDR3 loop reads CASSPGDLSGNTIYF. The CDR3 DNA reads TGTGCCAGCAGCCCAGGAGATCTCTCTGGAAACACCATATATTTT. Using reference TRBV5-4 and TRBJ1-3 for the parts outside the CDR3, the full variable domain is ETGVTQSPTHLIKTRGQQVTLRCSSQSGHNTVSWYQQALGQGPQFIFQYYREEENGRGNFPPRFSGLQFPNYSSELNVNALELDDSALYLCASSPGDLSGNTIYFGEGSWLTVV.

The chain uses TRBV6-1 and TRBJ1-2, with D possibly TRBD1 on 6 matching bases. The germline V gene has CDR1 MNHNS and CDR2 SASEGT. The CDR3 has 15 residues. Trimming took 2 bases from V and 8 from J, leaving 18 bases between them. In nucleotides, the CDR3 is TGTGCCAGCAGTGAACGGACTCTCGAGGGGGAAGGCTACACCTTC. Translated: CASSERTLEGEGYTF.

The J gene is TRBJ1-4, the V gene TRBV29-1; D gene unclear. Germline-derived CDR1 and CDR2 are SQVTM and ANQGSEA. The CDR3 spans 14 residues. Trimming took off 5 bases at V and 8 bases at J, with 18 bases between the two ends. CDR3 in amino acids: CSVSRGSAAEKLFF. Written as DNA, the CDR3 is TGCAGCGTTTCCAGAGGGTCCGCTGCGGAAAAACTGTTTTTT.

This sequence joins TRBV6-5 and TRBJ2-1; no definite D call. The CDR3 runs 12 residues. Germline V gene lookup returns CDR1 MNHEY and CDR2 SVGAGI. Between the trimmed V and J ends, which lost 6 bases and 8 bases, there was a span of 11 bases. The CDR3 DNA follows: TGTGCCAGCAGAGACTCTTTCTATGAGCAGTTCTTC. It specifies CASRDSFYEQFF.

This clone appeared a single time. This chain joins TRBV19 and TRBJ2-2; 11 nucleotides line up with TRBD1. CDR1 LNHDA and CDR2 SQIVND come from the germline V gene (reference sequence). The J segment lost 4 bases and the V segment lost 4 bases, leaving 8 bases of the junction unmatched. This CDR3 spans 17 amino acids. CDR3 DNA: TGTGCCAGTAGTAAGGCGTGGGGACAGGGGGGCACCGGGGAGCTGTTTTTT. Residues: CASSKAWGQGGTGELFF.